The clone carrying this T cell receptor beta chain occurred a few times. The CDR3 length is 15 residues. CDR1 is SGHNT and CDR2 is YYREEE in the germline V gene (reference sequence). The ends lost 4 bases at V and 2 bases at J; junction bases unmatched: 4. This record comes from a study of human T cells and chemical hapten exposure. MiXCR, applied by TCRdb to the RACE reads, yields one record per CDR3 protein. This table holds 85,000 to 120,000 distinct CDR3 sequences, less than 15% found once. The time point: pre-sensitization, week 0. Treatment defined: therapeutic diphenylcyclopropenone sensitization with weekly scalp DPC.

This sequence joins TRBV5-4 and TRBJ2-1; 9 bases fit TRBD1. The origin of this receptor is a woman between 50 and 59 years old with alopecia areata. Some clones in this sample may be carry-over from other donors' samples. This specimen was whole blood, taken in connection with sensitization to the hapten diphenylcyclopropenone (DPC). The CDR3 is CASSVGQGTYNEQFF. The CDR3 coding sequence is TGTGCCAGCAGCGTCGGACAGGGGACCTACAATGAGCAGTTCTTC.